The 22 T cell receptor beta chains reported below all come from one sample, sequenced in a study of response to subunit inactivated influenza vaccine. From the RT-PCR reads, TCRdb called clonotypes with MiXCR, one entry per CDR3 protein. The sample includes fewer than 750,000 distinct CDR3 sequences, approximately 14% seen only once; the top ten take around 10%. The sample here was PBMCs from blood, taken roughly 13 days after vaccination. The source of these receptors is a middle-aged man who received an inactivated influenza vaccine.

This rearrangement joins TRBV20-1 to TRBJ2-7, with D tentatively TRBD1 (6 bases). Trimming took 5 bases from V and 0 from J, leaving 14 bases between them. This CDR3 region has 14 residues. The V gene's germline CDR1 is DFQATT and CDR2 SNEGSKA (reference sequence). The CDR3 reads CSAATGLSSYEQYF. CDR3 nucleotide sequence: TGCAGTGCTGCGACAGGCTTAAGCTCCTACGAGCAGTACTTC.

The chain combines TRBV3-1 with TRBJ2-7, with D unclear. Trimming shortened V by 0 bases and J by 1 base, and 10 bases separated the two germline ends. The CDR3 consists of 15 residues. The germline V gene has CDR1 LGHDT and CDR2 YNNKEL (reference sequence). This CDR3 is CASSQDSRGSYEQYF. CDR3 in DNA: TGTGCCAGCAGCCAAGATAGTCGAGGTTCCTACGAGCAGTACTTC.

V gene TRBV7-2 combines with J gene TRBJ2-3, with 10 bases aligning to TRBD1. This CDR3 is built from 16 residues. CDR1 and CDR2 (germline): SGHTA, FQGNSA. The junction had 5 bases not matched to a gene; V was cut back by 3 bases and J by 2 bases. The CDR3 loop reads CASSFRQGANTDTQYF. The CDR3 region has the DNA TGTGCCAGCAGCTTTCGACAGGGGGCTAACACAGATACGCAGTATTTT.

The chain is built from TRBV18 and TRBJ2-7, with 9 bases lining up with TRBD1. The CDR3 loop spans 16 amino acids. Per germline, CDR1 KGHSH and CDR2 LQKENI. With V trimmed by 3 bases and J by 1 base, 7 bases remained unmatched. In nucleotides, the CDR3 is TGTGCCAGCTCACCCCGGGACAGGGTGGGATCCTACGAGCAGTACTTC. It translates to CASSPRDRVGSYEQYF.

This clonotype was detected a few times. The chain joins TRBV20-1 to TRBJ1-5; 7 nucleotides align to TRBD1. CDR1 and CDR2 from the germline V gene are DFQATT and SNEGSKA (reference sequence). V gave up 3 bases and J gave up 5 bases; unmatched junction bases: 4. There are 13 residues in the CDR3. The CDR3 protein is CSASEGGYQPQHF. CDR3 coding DNA: TGCAGTGCTAGTGAAGGGGGCTATCAGCCCCAGCATTTT.

The sample holds a few counts of this clonotype. V and J are TRBV7-9 and TRBJ2-3; TRBD1 aligns across 7 bases. The trim removed 3 bases at V and 0 bases at J, leaving 9 bases unmatched. CDR3 length: 17 residues. In germline, CDR1 is SEHNR, CDR2 FQNEAQ (reference sequence). The CDR3 bases are TGTGCCAGCAGCTTCGCGAGGGGGCAACCTAGCACAGATACGCAGTATTTT. Protein product: CASSFARGQPSTDTQYF.

This clonotype was counted ten times or more. The J gene is TRBJ2-7, the V gene TRBV5-6, with D possibly TRBD1 on 6 matching bases. The CDR3 extends over 11 amino acids. Germline V lookup: CDR1 SGHDT, CDR2 YYEEEE. The V gene lost 4 bases and the J gene lost 7 bases, with 9 bases spanning the gap. CDR3 nucleotide sequence: TGTGCCAGCAGCCAAGACAGGGAGCAGTACTTC. This translates into CASSQDREQYF. The variable domain in full, completed from reference TRBV5-6 and TRBJ2-7, reads DAGVTQSPTHLIKTRGQQVTLRCSPKSGHDTVSWYQQALGQGPQFIFQYYEEEERQRGNFPDRFSGHQFPNYSSELNVNALLLGDSALYLCASSQDREQYFGPGTRLTVT.

The chain links TRBV12-3 or TRBV12-4 to TRBJ2-7; either TRBD1 or TRBD2 may fit D (6 bases each). The CDR3 loop spans 13 amino acids. Deletions cut 6 bases from V and 3 bases from J, with 12 bases between. The CDR3 region is CASRRDKGYEQYF. The DNA of the CDR3 is TGTGCCAGCAGGCGGGACAAAGGCTACGAGCAGTACTTC.

V gene TRBV29-1 combines with J gene TRBJ2-5, with D maybe TRBD1 (6 bases). Germline lookup yields CDR1 SQVTM and CDR2 ANQGSEA. V lost 2 bases to trimming and J lost 2 bases, with 15 bases between them. This CDR3 spans 15 amino acids. CDR3 in DNA: TGCAGCGTTGAACCCGGGACACTTCTTCAAGAGACCCAGTACTTC. Protein product: CSVEPGTLLQETQYF. Combining the CDR3 with reference TRBV29-1 and TRBJ2-5 gives the whole variable domain SAVISQKPSRDICQRGTSLTIQCQVDSQVTMMFWYRQQPGQSLTLIATANQGSEATYESGFVIDKFPISRPNLTFSTLTVSNMSPEDSSIYLCSVEPGTLLQETQYFGPGTRLLVL.

The CDR3 sequence: CASSPTPRDRGLRKEQFF. CDR3 DNA sequence: TGTGCCAGCAGTCCTACGCCCCGGGACAGGGGTCTTAGGAAGGAGCAGTTCTTC. The chain employs TRBV5-5 and TRBJ2-1; 10 bases agree with TRBD1. The CDR3 runs to 18 residues. Germline values: CDR1 SGHKS, CDR2 YYEKEE (reference sequence). The V gene end was trimmed by 5 bases and the J gene end by 10 bases; junction bases not matched to a gene: 21.

This clonotype was detected only a few times. V and J are TRBV11-2 and TRBJ2-7; either TRBD1 or TRBD2 may fit D (8 bases each). The CDR3 sequence is 16 residues long. The germline CDR1 and CDR2 sequences are SGHAT and FQNNGV. The V end was cut by 3 bases, the J end by 0 bases, with 15 bases between. DNA for the CDR3: TGTGCCAGCAGCTTTAGCGGGACAGGAGGCTCCTACGAGCAGTACTTC. Amino acids: CASSFSGTGGSYEQYF.

The chain uses TRBV20-1 and TRBJ1-2, with a tentative D call TRBD1 (6 bases). CDR3 size: 13 residues. V lost 6 bases and J 4 bases, leaving 15 bases between the germline ends. Germline CDR1 is DFQATT and CDR2 is SNEGSKA (reference sequence). DNA of the CDR3: TGCAGTGCGAAACAGGGATTGTTCTATGGCTACACCTTC. Translated, it gives CSAKQGLFYGYTF.

The chain joins TRBV20-1 to TRBJ2-1; tentatively, D is TRBD2 (6 bases). Germline V gene lookup returns CDR1 DFQATT and CDR2 SNEGSKA (reference sequence). The V and J ends lost 6 bases and 1 base respectively, with 16 bases between them. CDR3 length: 15 amino acids. In DNA form, the CDR3 reads TGCAGTGCCCTAGAGTTGGGACTGTCCTACAATGAGCAGTTCTTC. This encodes CSALELGLSYNEQFF.

This clonotype occurred many times. The V and J genes are TRBV12-3 or TRBV12-4 and TRBJ2-5, with a tentative D call TRBD1 (6 bases). V lost 1 base and J 4 bases, leaving 16 bases between the germline ends. This CDR3 region has 16 residues. The CDR3 spells CASSLGPPGESETQYF. The DNA for the CDR3 is TGTGCCAGCAGTTTAGGCCCCCCAGGGGAGTCAGAGACCCAGTACTTC.

This clonotype was counted ten times or more. The V and J genes are TRBV7-2 and TRBJ1-1; D might be TRBD1 (5 bases). The germline V gene has CDR1 SGHTA and CDR2 FQGNSA. The CDR3 has 13 amino acids. V was pared by 0 bases and J by 5 bases, with 7 bases between. CDR3 region: CASSLARGTEAFF. In nucleotides, the CDR3 is TGTGCCAGCAGCTTAGCGCGGGGGACTGAAGCTTTCTTT.

The sample holds a few counts of this clonotype. The chain carries TRBV6-4 and TRBJ2-1; D ambiguous. Germline-derived CDR1 and CDR2 are MRHNA and SNTAGT. The length of the CDR3 is 13 residues. Trimming cost V 2 bases and J 10 bases, with 12 bases left between them. The CDR3 protein is CASSDTSTEEQFF. The CDR3 DNA follows: TGTGCCAGCAGTGACACCAGTACGGAGGAGCAGTTCTTC.

This rearrangement joins TRBV20-1 to TRBJ2-1; D perhaps matches TRBD2 (6 bases). The V gene's germline CDR1 is DFQATT and CDR2 SNEGSKA (reference sequence). This CDR3 contains 16 residues. Trimming pared 1 base from V and 4 bases from J, leaving 17 bases between. CDR3 DNA: TGCAGTGCTAGAGTTCCCGTGGAGGGGAGGTACAATGAGCAGTTCTTC. This encodes CSARVPVEGRYNEQFF.

This clonotype was seen more than once but under ten times. The chain links TRBV7-2 to TRBJ1-1, with TRBD1 as a possible D gene (5 bases). V lost 3 bases, J lost 0 bases, and 11 bases lay in between. The germline gives CDR1 SGHTA, CDR2 FQGNSA. This CDR3 contains 15 residues. The CDR3 region is CASSLVRGLNTEAFF. The CDR3, as DNA: TGTGCCAGCAGCTTGGTAAGGGGATTGAACACTGAAGCTTTCTTT.

The table lists this clonotype with a few counts. The V and J genes are TRBV4-1 and TRBJ1-5; D may be TRBD1 (5 bases). V shed 4 bases and J shed 0 bases, with 13 bases lying between them. Germline V gene sequence: CDR1 MGHRA, CDR2 YSYEKL. CDR3 length equals 16 residues. The CDR3 DNA is TGCGCCAGCAGCCCCGGGGCCCCCTATAGCAATCAGCCCCAGCATTTT. It codes for CASSPGAPYSNQPQHF.

This clonotype was observed a handful of times. The CDR3: CASSQERAGVSRNTDTQYF. DNA of the CDR3: TGTGCCAGCAGCCAAGAAAGGGCAGGAGTCTCTAGGAACACAGATACGCAGTATTTT. This chain connects TRBV3-1 to TRBJ2-3; no reliable D call. This CDR3 spans 19 amino acids. The germline V gene has CDR1 LGHDT and CDR2 YNNKEL (reference sequence). V dropped 0 bases and J dropped 2 bases, with 21 bases sitting between them.

The rearrangement links TRBV7-2 to TRBJ2-5; D might be TRBD1 or TRBD2, each matching 5 bases. Germline CDR1 reads SGHTA; CDR2 reads FQGNSA. With 0 bases removed from V and 2 bases from J, the gap between germline ends came to 16 bases. The CDR3 runs to 17 residues. The CDR3: CASSLARGPLPQETQYF. CDR3 nucleotides: TGTGCCAGCAGCTTAGCCCGGGGACCGCTCCCTCAAGAGACCCAGTACTTC.

The sample holds a few counts of this clonotype. This chain uses TRBV5-1 with TRBJ1-5; possibly TRBD1 for D (5 bases). There are 17 residues in the CDR3. Germline V lookup: CDR1 SGHRS, CDR2 YFSETQ. Trimming took 0 bases from V and 5 from J, leaving 18 bases between them. The CDR3 loop is CASSLGGGRIGDQPQHF. The CDR3 DNA follows: TGCGCCAGCAGCTTGGGAGGAGGGCGAATAGGGGATCAGCCCCAGCATTTT. Variable domain in full (rest from reference TRBV5-1 and TRBJ1-5): KAGVTQTPRYLIKTRGQQVTLSCSPISGHRSVSWYQQTPGQGLQFLFEYFSETQRNKGNFPGRFSGRQFSNSRSEMNVSTLELGDSALYLCASSLGGGRIGDQPQHFGDGTRLSIL.